One and the same sample provided the 25 T cell receptor beta chains below, sequenced in a study of CD8+ T cells in alopecia areata. Described treatment: oral pan-JAK inhibitor, 5-10 mg twice daily. It was cDNA, reverse transcribed from extracted RNA, that served as the sequencing template. TCRdb's table, derived via immunoSEQ multiplex PCR, lists solely in-frame clones and lacks some. The sample lists 90,000 to 150,000 clones, about 50% occurring once. The material was CD4+ T cells sorted from blood, obtained at week 4, from a patient treated with tofacitinib. The receptor set was obtained from a human donor with alopecia areata.

This clone was counted a few times. V and J are TRBV2 and TRBJ2-5, with 7 bases that match TRBD1. V dropped 0 bases and J dropped 4; count of bases not matched to a gene: 5. The CDR3 consists of 15 residues. Germline loops: CDR1 SNHLY, CDR2 FYNNEI. The CDR3 DNA follows: TGTGCCAGCAGTGAAGCGACAGGGAGAGGAGAGACCCAGTACTTC. It codes for CASSEATGRGETQYF.

J is TRBJ2-3 and V is TRBV6-1, with 7 positions matching TRBD2. With V trimmed by 7 bases and J by 1 base, 5 bases remained unmatched. The germline V gene has CDR1 MNHNS and CDR2 SASEGT. This CDR3 spans 14 amino acids. CDR3: CASNPAGRTDTQYF. DNA of the CDR3: TGTGCCAGCAACCCAGCGGGGCGCACAGATACGCAGTATTTT.

The V and J genes are TRBV30 and TRBJ2-3; 15 bases fit TRBD2. The germline V gene has CDR1 GTSNPN and CDR2 SVGIG (reference sequence). V lost 4 bases, J lost 6 bases, and 8 bases stayed unmatched. This CDR3 has 16 amino acids. The CDR3 sequence: CAWNHPGLAGGDTQYF. The CDR3 DNA is TGTGCCTGGAACCACCCTGGACTAGCGGGGGGGGATACGCAGTATTTT.

As DNA, the CDR3 is TGTGCCTGGAGGGCGCGGGGGGTCTCCTACGAGCAGTACTTC. Residues: CAWRARGVSYEQYF. The chain links TRBV30 to TRBJ2-7; 8 nucleotides match TRBD2. The V gene end was trimmed by 3 bases and the J gene end by 0 bases; junction bases not matched to a gene: 4. CDR1 and CDR2 from the germline V gene are GTSNPN and SVGIG (reference sequence). The CDR3 consists of 14 residues.

The J gene is TRBJ2-7, the V gene TRBV28; a weak D match, TRBD1 (6 bases). The CDR3 has 12 residues. CDR1 and CDR2 from the germline V gene are MDHEN and SYDVKM. The V and J ends lost 6 bases and 3 bases respectively, with 9 bases between them. The CDR3 sequence: CASRQGSYEQYF. CDR3 DNA sequence: TGTGCCAGCAGACAGGGTAGCTACGAGCAGTACTTC.

This clone was counted only a few times. The gene calls are TRBV7-8 and TRBJ2-1; the match to TRBD2 covers 7 bases. V gave up 4 bases and J gave up 9 bases; unmatched junction bases: 9. Germline-derived CDR1 and CDR2 are SGHVS and FQNEAQ. This CDR3 spans 14 amino acids. CDR3 DNA sequence: TGTGCCAGCAGCTCAGGACTAGGGTTTAGTGAGCAGTTCTTC. Its translation is CASSSGLGFSEQFF. Together with reference TRBV7-8 and TRBJ2-1, the CDR3 gives the full variable domain: GAGVSQSPRYKVAKRGQDVALRCDPISGHVSLFWYQQALGQGPEFLTYFQNEAQLDKSGLPSDRFFAERPEGSVSTLKIQRTQQEDSAVYLCASSSGLGFSEQFFGPGTRLTVL.

This clone was observed a few times. The V gene is TRBV13, the J gene TRBJ1-2, with 8 bases lining up with TRBD1. CDR1 is PRHDT and CDR2 is FYEKMQ in the germline V gene (reference sequence). The CDR3 spans 14 residues. V shed 5 bases, J shed 6 bases, and the junction held 8 bases outside the gene matches. As DNA, the CDR3 is TGTGCCAGCAGCAATCGACAGGGGTCCCATGGCTACACCTTC. Its protein product is CASSNRQGSHGYTF. The variable domain in full, completed from reference TRBV13 and TRBJ1-2, reads AAGVIQSPRHLIKEKRETATLKCYPIPRHDTVYWYQQGPGQDPQFLISFYEKMQSDKGSIPDRFSAQQFSDYHSELNMSSLELGDSALYFCASSNRQGSHGYTFGSGTRLTVV.

The rearrangement uses TRBV29-1 and TRBJ2-1; 8 positions agree with TRBD2. Germline CDR1 SQVTM, CDR2 ANQGSEA. The CDR3 has 15 residues. Losses at the gene ends were 1 base for V and 4 bases for J; bases not matched to a gene: 6. CDR3 DNA sequence: TGCAGCGTTGAAGTCGCGGGAGGCCCATACAATGAGCAGTTCTTC. Its translation is CSVEVAGGPYNEQFF.

CDR3 sequence: CASSMPGAEQYF. Here the CDR3 DNA reads TGCGCCAGCAGCATGCCAGGGGCCGAGCAGTACTTC. The chain joins TRBV5-1 to TRBJ2-7, with a weak D call TRBD1 (6 bases). This CDR3 region has 12 residues. Trimming cost V 4 bases and J 6 bases, with 11 bases left between them. Germline loops: CDR1 SGHRS, CDR2 YFSETQ.

The chain carries TRBV29-1 and TRBJ2-3; 7 bases match TRBD2. The CDR3 has 17 amino acids. Trimming took 3 bases from V and 3 from J; bases not matched to a gene: 15. CDR1 and CDR2 from the germline V gene are SQVTM and ANQGSEA. DNA for the CDR3: TGCAGCGTTGATAGGCGACTAGCAAAAGGAGCGACAGATACGCAGTATTTT. Amino acids: CSVDRRLAKGATDTQYF.

The chain employs TRBV27 and TRBJ2-2; 9 bases agree with TRBD2. The V segment lost 2 bases and the J segment 5 bases; nucleotides outside the gene matches: 6. The CDR3 covers 16 residues. Germline V lookup: CDR1 MNHEY, CDR2 SMNVEV (reference sequence). The CDR3 DNA reads as TGTGCCAGCAGTTTAGCGGGGGGGCGTCGAACCGGGGAGCTGTTTTTT. Translated: CASSLAGGRRTGELFF.

The chain carries TRBV27 and TRBJ2-6; maybe TRBD2 (6 bases). The V and J ends lost 7 bases and 2 bases respectively, with 12 bases between them. The CDR3 consists of 15 residues. The germline V gene has CDR1 MNHEY and CDR2 SMNVEV (reference sequence). CDR3 in DNA: TGTGCCAGCACTAGGAGGGTAGCTGGGGCCAACGTCCTGACTTTC. Protein product: CASTRRVAGANVLTF.

The chain links TRBV30 to TRBJ2-6; D gene ambiguous. Trimming left V 8 bases short and J 0 bases short, with 11 bases between. Germline V lookup: CDR1 GTSNPN, CDR2 SVGIG (reference sequence). This CDR3 region has 14 residues. As DNA, the CDR3 is TGTGCCACCGAGCCCCTCTCTGGGGCCAACGTCCTGACTTTC. This sequence encodes CATEPLSGANVLTF.

V and J are TRBV5-1 and TRBJ1-5, with 7 bases identical to TRBD1. The trim removed 4 bases at V and 7 bases at J, leaving 8 bases unmatched. This CDR3 has 14 residues. Germline loops: CDR1 SGHRS, CDR2 YFSETQ. The DNA for the CDR3 is TGCGCCAGCAGCGCACAGGGGCCCCCCCAGCCCCAGCATTTT. Its protein is CASSAQGPPQPQHF. The entire variable domain, with the rest obtained from reference TRBV5-1 and TRBJ1-5, is as follows: KAGVTQTPRYLIKTRGQQVTLSCSPISGHRSVSWYQQTPGQGLQFLFEYFSETQRNKGNFPGRFSGRQFSNSRSEMNVSTLELGDSALYLCASSAQGPPQPQHFGDGTRLSIL.

V usage is TRBV4-2 and J usage is TRBJ2-2; 10 bases match TRBD2. The CDR3 is 17 amino acids. Germline V gene data show CDR1 as LGHNA and CDR2 as YNFKEQ. Trimming removed 1 base from V and 0 bases from J; junction bases left unmatched: 2. Here the CDR3 reads CASSQVGTSANTGELFF. CDR3 coding DNA: TGTGCCAGCAGCCAAGTAGGGACTAGCGCGAACACCGGGGAGCTGTTTTTT.

This clone has more than one count but fewer than ten. CDR3: CASSSYMNTEAFF. DNA of the CDR3: TGTGCCAGCAGCTCCTACATGAACACTGAAGCTTTCTTT. The rearrangement joins TRBV7-2 to TRBJ1-1; D not resolved. Germline values: CDR1 SGHTA, CDR2 FQGNSA. The length of the CDR3 is 13 residues. Trimming left V 4 bases short and J 0 bases short, with 6 bases between.

This clone has more than one count but fewer than ten. The chain links TRBV30 to TRBJ2-7; D not resolved. Germline V gives CDR1 GTSNPN, CDR2 SVGIG (reference sequence). V was shortened by 5 bases and J by 0 bases, with 8 bases between the two germline ends. The CDR3 sequence is 12 residues long. DNA of the CDR3: TGTGCCTGGGGGGTCAACTCCTACGAGCAGTACTTC. Translated: CAWGVNSYEQYF.

V is TRBV6-6 and J is TRBJ1-2; D is ambiguous. The germline V and J ends were trimmed by 7 bases and 1 base, with 10 bases remaining between them. The CDR3 has 13 residues. Looked up from germline, CDR1 is MNHNY and CDR2 is SVGAGI (reference sequence). CDR3 in DNA: TGTGCCAGCACCGCGACGGATAACTATGGCTACACCTTC. Its protein is CASTATDNYGYTF.

A few counts support this clone. This chain uses TRBV6-5 with TRBJ2-7, with 8 positions matching TRBD1. V gave up 2 bases and J gave up 8 bases; unmatched junction bases: 5. Germline V gives CDR1 MNHEY, CDR2 SVGAGI. This CDR3 spans 13 amino acids. CDR3 in DNA: TGTGCCAGCAGTTACACTACAGGGGGAAAGCAGTACTTC. Its protein product is CASSYTTGGKQYF.

The chain has TRBV9 and TRBJ2-3; D not resolved. Germline V gene sequence: CDR1 SGDLS, CDR2 YYNGEE. The CDR3 covers 12 residues. V lost 3 bases and J 2 bases, leaving 4 bases between the germline ends. Here the CDR3 reads CASSEDTDTQYF. The CDR3, as DNA: TGTGCCAGCAGCGAGGACACAGATACGCAGTATTTT.

The chain combines TRBV30 with TRBJ2-7; D uncertain. V lost 1 base and J 0 bases, leaving 10 bases between the germline ends. Germline V lookup: CDR1 GTSNPN, CDR2 SVGIG (reference sequence). The CDR3 covers 14 residues. The CDR3 here is CAWSESWNSYEQYF. CDR3 in DNA: TGTGCCTGGAGTGAAAGCTGGAACTCCTACGAGCAGTACTTC.

In its sample, this clone was seen a few times. The chain combines TRBV30 with TRBJ1-1; D unresolved. V was trimmed by 0 bases and J by 6 bases, leaving 11 bases between them. CDR3 length: 13 residues. The V gene's germline CDR1 is GTSNPN and CDR2 SVGIG (reference sequence). The CDR3 spells CAWSVKGSAEAFF. CDR3 bases: TGTGCCTGGAGTGTAAAAGGGAGCGCTGAAGCTTTCTTT.

The chain employs TRBV19 and TRBJ2-3; 11 bases map to TRBD1. The germline gives CDR1 LNHDA, CDR2 SQIVND (reference sequence). With 6 bases clipped from V and 6 bases from J, the junction kept 11 bases outside the gene matches. The CDR3 sequence is 16 residues long. CDR3 sequence: CASSRRDRGTHDTQYF. The CDR3 DNA reads TGTGCCAGTAGCCGGCGGGACAGGGGGACTCACGATACGCAGTATTTT.

The chain links TRBV30 to TRBJ2-7; D is possibly TRBD2 (5 bases). V was shortened by 0 bases and J by 5 bases, with 11 bases between the two germline ends. There are 13 residues in the CDR3. Germline assignment: CDR1 GTSNPN and CDR2 SVGIG (reference sequence). The chain's CDR3 is CAWSVRVGDEQYF. The CDR3 DNA reads TGTGCCTGGAGTGTAAGAGTCGGGGACGAGCAGTACTTC.

The chain joins TRBV6-6 to TRBJ2-1; 7 bases fit TRBD1. V shed 6 bases, J shed 0 bases, and the junction held 2 bases outside the gene matches. Per the germline V gene, CDR1 is MNHNY and CDR2 is SVGAGI (reference sequence). This CDR3 has 14 residues. CDR3 sequence (DNA): TGTGCCAGCAGATCAGGGGGCTCCTACAATGAGCAGTTCTTC. Residues: CASRSGGSYNEQFF.